The next 26 T cell receptor beta chains were all read from a single sample in a study of vaccination and CD4 T cells after COVID-19 (dated by TCRdb to between 2021 and 2024). The treatment or condition label, as the study defines it: roughly 11-day PBMC culture with coronavirus spike peptide pools or control peptides (ViraFEST assay). Antigens for these TCRs are unknown. The library was obtained by PCR. TCRdb records Illumina iSeq 100 as the sequencer. DNA from cultured CD4+ T cells was subjected to TCR sequencing with the Oncomine TCR Beta short-read assay at the Johns Hopkins FTIC core. Using fastp trimming at Q25 and MiXCR clonotype assembly, TCRdb reanalyzed the public sequencing data and kept in-frame beta chains. Rows matching on CDR3 protein sequence are summarized as one entry with the most common DNA and genes. Here the sample has some 20,000 distinct CDR3 sequences; roughly 40% occur a single time. The ten largest clonotypes hold about 2.9% of the sample.

The starting material was CD4+ T cells from blood, cultured in vitro, obtained after SARS-CoV-2 vaccination. The receptor source for this set is a human donor who had recovered from COVID-19.

The rearrangement links TRBV5-4 to TRBJ2-5, with D unresolved. V lost 4 bases and J lost 5, with 15 bases in between. This CDR3 has 14 residues. Germline assignment: CDR1 SGHNT and CDR2 YYREEE (reference sequence). The CDR3 is CASSPEPEEETQYF. The CDR3 DNA is TGTGCCAGCAGCCCTGAGCCCGAGGAGGAGACCCAGTACTTC.

Only a few counts were recorded for this clonotype. V usage is TRBV28 and J usage is TRBJ2-1; D unclear. The CDR3 length is 12 residues. Per the germline V gene, CDR1 is MDHEN and CDR2 is SYDVKM. Trimming removed 6 bases at V and 3 bases at J, with 6 bases between. CDR3 amino acids: CASRGSYNEQFF. In DNA form, the CDR3 reads TGTGCCAGCAGAGGCAGCTACAATGAGCAGTTCTTC.

The chain combines TRBV11-1 with TRBJ1-1, with 7 bases aligning to TRBD1. V dropped 2 bases and J dropped 7; count of bases not matched to a gene: 7. The CDR3 runs to 14 residues. Germline V gene data show CDR1 as SGHAT and CDR2 as FQDESV (reference sequence). CDR3 DNA: TGTGCCAGCAGCTTAACAAGACAGGGTCGTGAAGCTTTCTTT. This sequence encodes CASSLTRQGREAFF.

The chain joins TRBV20-1 to TRBJ2-7; D is possibly TRBD2 (6 bases). The CDR3 is made up of 14 amino acids. Trimming stripped 5 bases from V and 0 bases from J, with 14 bases between. CDR1 and CDR2 from the germline V gene are DFQATT and SNEGSKA (reference sequence). CDR3 sequence reads: CSAERSGYSYEQYF. CDR3 DNA sequence: TGCAGTGCTGAACGTAGCGGATACTCCTACGAGCAGTACTTC.

This clonotype was observed a handful of times. J is TRBJ1-5 and V is TRBV28; D is ambiguous. The germline gives CDR1 MDHEN, CDR2 SYDVKM. V dropped 5 bases and J dropped 2 bases, with 7 bases sitting between them. The CDR3 spans 13 residues. This chain's CDR3 is CASSDRGNQPQHF. The CDR3 DNA reads as TGTGCCAGCAGTGATAGGGGCAATCAGCCCCAGCATTTT.

This chain links TRBV14 with TRBJ1-2; 9 nucleotides align to TRBD1. The germline gives CDR1 SGHDN, CDR2 FVKESK. Germline trimming cut 4 bases from V and 6 bases from J; bases unmatched to any gene: 0. This CDR3 has 12 residues. This CDR3 reads CASSRTGDGYTF. The CDR3 nucleotides read TGTGCCAGCAGCCGGACAGGGGATGGCTACACCTTC.

The genes are TRBV19 and TRBJ2-3; 11 bases agree with TRBD2. This CDR3 is built from 16 residues. The germline V gene has CDR1 LNHDA and CDR2 SQIVND (reference sequence). V was pared by 4 bases and J by 4 bases, with 7 bases of the junction left unmatched. CDR3 DNA sequence: TGTGCCAGTAGTAAACTAGCGGGAGAAGCGGCAGATACGCAGTATTTT. It codes for CASSKLAGEAADTQYF.

The CDR3 DNA reads TGTGCCAGCAGCTTAGGGACTAGCGGGGGGAGATACAATGAGCAGTTCTTC. As protein: CASSLGTSGGRYNEQFF. V gene TRBV7-2 combines with J gene TRBJ2-1, with 14 bases matching TRBD2. Per germline, CDR1 SGHTA and CDR2 FQGNSA. V lost 1 base and J lost 4; bases outside the gene matches: 3. The CDR3 extends over 17 amino acids.

The table lists this clonotype with a few counts. This chain links TRBV20-1 with TRBJ2-7, with 7 bases identical to TRBD1. In germline, CDR1 is DFQATT, CDR2 SNEGSKA (reference sequence). The length of the CDR3 is 12 residues. Trimming at V came to 3 bases and at J to 4 bases, leaving 3 bases not matched to a gene. The CDR3 bases are TGCAGTGCTAGGACAGGGTGGTACGAGCAGTACTTC. Its protein is CSARTGWYEQYF.

The rearrangement links TRBV6-2 or TRBV6-3 to TRBJ2-3; unclear D gene. The V gene's germline CDR1 is MNHEY and CDR2 SVGEGT. V lost 8 bases to trimming and J lost 3 bases, with 3 bases between them. The CDR3 totals 10 residues. CDR3 nucleotide sequence: TGTGCCAGCGGAACAGATACGCAGTATTTT. The encoded protein is CASGTDTQYF.

This clonotype was found a few times. The gene calls are TRBV2 and TRBJ2-3; D uncertain. V dropped 3 bases and J dropped 1 base, with 8 bases sitting between them. Germline lookup yields CDR1 SNHLY and CDR2 FYNNEI. This CDR3 spans 14 amino acids. The CDR3 loop reads CASSEPTGTDTQYF. CDR3 bases: TGTGCCAGCAGTGAGCCCACCGGCACAGATACGCAGTATTTT.

V gene TRBV7-2 combines with J gene TRBJ2-7; TRBD2 agrees at 9 bases. The CDR3 loop spans 14 amino acids. The ends lost 5 bases at V and 2 bases at J; junction bases unmatched: 4. Germline V gene sequence: CDR1 SGHTA, CDR2 FQGNSA. CDR3 sequence (DNA): TGTGCCAGCAGCGCCAGCGGGGGGCCCTACGAGCAGTACTTC. It yields the protein CASSASGGPYEQYF.

The V and J genes are TRBV9 and TRBJ1-5; D is unclear. V lost 7 bases and J lost 4, with 18 bases in between. The CDR3 loop spans 15 amino acids. Germline V CDR1 and CDR2: SGDLS, YYNGEE. This chain's CDR3 is CASRERPVINQPQHF. The CDR3 DNA follows: TGTGCCAGCCGGGAAAGGCCAGTTATAAATCAGCCCCAGCATTTT.

The chain employs TRBV20-1 and TRBJ1-1, with D possibly being TRBD1 (5 bases). From germline, CDR1 is DFQATT and CDR2 SNEGSKA (reference sequence). The V gene lost 8 bases and the J gene lost 0 bases, with 13 bases spanning the gap. This CDR3 has 13 amino acids. The CDR3 nucleotides are TGCAGTTTTTTCAAGGGGATGAACACTGAAGCTTTCTTT. Amino acid sequence: CSFFKGMNTEAFF.

This rearrangement joins TRBV5-1 to TRBJ1-2, with TRBD1 matching over 8 bases. The CDR3 runs to 17 residues. Germline CDR1 reads SGHRS; CDR2 reads YFSETQ. Trimming removed 4 bases from V and 6 bases from J; junction bases left unmatched: 17. Here the CDR3 reads CASSPGPPTGQGHGYTF. DNA for the CDR3: TGCGCCAGCAGCCCCGGCCCCCCCACCGGACAGGGTCATGGCTACACCTTC.

This clonotype was counted between two and nine times. The chain carries TRBV7-6 and TRBJ1-2, with D possibly matching TRBD1 (5 bases). V lost 5 bases and J 5 bases, leaving 18 bases between the germline ends. Looked up from germline, CDR1 is SGHVS and CDR2 is FNYEAQ. CDR3 length: 15 residues. In DNA form, the CDR3 reads TGTGCCAGCAGCGTCGGATCAGGGAGAGGGTATGGCTACACCTTC. Translating gives CASSVGSGRGYGYTF.

The gene calls are TRBV7-9 and TRBJ2-5, with 7 nucleotides matching TRBD1. Unmatched junction bases numbered 15, after V lost 5 bases and J lost 3 bases. Germline V CDR1 and CDR2: SEHNR, FQNEAQ (reference sequence). This CDR3 contains 17 residues. Here the CDR3 reads CASSPGPGRGNEETQYF. As DNA, the CDR3 is TGTGCCAGCAGCCCCGGCCCGGGCAGGGGGAATGAAGAGACCCAGTACTTC. The full variable domain, its missing parts supplied by reference TRBV7-9 and TRBJ2-5, is DTGVSQNPRHKITKRGQNVTFRCDPISEHNRLYWYRQTLGQGPEFLTYFQNEAQLEKSRLLSDRFSAERPKGSFSTLEIQRTEQGDSAMYLCASSPGPGRGNEETQYFGPGTRLLVL.

The CDR3 DNA is TGTGCCAGCAGGCTATTTGGGGCCGAGATCAATGAGCAGTTCTTC. Encoded protein: CASRLFGAEINEQFF. The V and J genes are TRBV28 and TRBJ2-1; D possibly corresponds to TRBD1 (5 bases). Germline values: CDR1 MDHEN, CDR2 SYDVKM. Trimming stripped 6 bases from V and 6 bases from J, with 18 bases between. The CDR3 spans 15 residues.

CDR3: CASSTGQHSNQPQHF. CDR3 sequence (DNA): TGTGCCAGTAGTACTGGACAGCATAGCAATCAGCCCCAGCATTTT. The rearrangement links TRBV19 to TRBJ1-5, with D possibly TRBD1 on 6 matching bases. Germline lookup yields CDR1 LNHDA and CDR2 SQIVND (reference sequence). The CDR3 sequence is 15 residues long. Between the trimmed V and J ends, which lost 4 bases and 0 bases, there was a span of 10 bases.

This clonotype turned up a few times. V usage is TRBV20-1 and J usage is TRBJ2-7; TRBD2 agrees at 8 bases. The CDR3 is made up of 15 amino acids. The V and J ends lost 7 bases and 0 bases, in that order; junction bases with no gene match: 11. The germline CDR1 and CDR2 sequences are DFQATT and SNEGSKA (reference sequence). CDR3 sequence: CSVNPGRGSSYEQYF. In DNA form, the CDR3 reads TGCAGTGTCAATCCCGGGAGGGGGAGCTCCTACGAGCAGTACTTC.

This clonotype was detected only a few times. This chain connects TRBV27 to TRBJ1-2; 8 nucleotides line up with TRBD1. J was trimmed by 7 bases and V by 3 bases; bases with no gene match: 4. The CDR3 totals 13 residues. Per the germline V gene, CDR1 is MNHEY and CDR2 is SMNVEV (reference sequence). CDR3 nucleotide sequence: TGTGCCAGCAGTTTCCGGACAGGGAGTGGCTACACCTTC. The encoded protein is CASSFRTGSGYTF.

There are a few counts of this clonotype. This sequence joins TRBV7-2 and TRBJ2-7, with TRBD1 matching 7 bases. The CDR3 has 15 residues. Germline CDR1 reads SGHTA; CDR2 reads FQGNSA. The junction had 6 bases not matched to a gene; V was cut back by 0 bases and J by 4 bases. CDR3 residues: CASSLAKGAVYEQYF. The DNA of the CDR3 is TGTGCCAGCAGCTTAGCTAAGGGGGCTGTTTACGAGCAGTACTTC.

This chain uses TRBV5-1 with TRBJ2-3; D call uncertain. CDR3 length equals 13 residues. V was shortened by 4 bases and J by 4 bases, with 10 bases between the two germline ends. Germline V gene sequence: CDR1 SGHRS, CDR2 YFSETQ. CDR3 nucleotides: TGCGCCAGCAGCGCTTCTATGGCAGATACGCAGTATTTT. Protein sequence: CASSASMADTQYF.

This rearrangement joins TRBV27 to TRBJ1-4; the D gene is possibly TRBD1 (5 bases). The germline gives CDR1 MNHEY, CDR2 SMNVEV (reference sequence). V was trimmed by 5 bases and J by 8 bases, leaving 12 bases between them. The CDR3 has 13 residues. For the CDR3, the DNA is TGTGCCAGCAGTCATGGGGGTTGGGAAAAACTGTTTTTT. Translation: CASSHGGWEKLFF.

In its sample, this clonotype was seen a few times. J is TRBJ1-1 and V is TRBV12-3 or TRBV12-4, with D unresolved. The length of the CDR3 is 14 residues. V was clipped by 6 bases and J by 2 bases, with 13 bases between them. CDR3 region: CASRDATANTEAFF. The CDR3 bases are TGTGCCAGCAGGGATGCGACGGCCAACACTGAAGCTTTCTTT.

V gene TRBV27 combines with J gene TRBJ2-7; possibly TRBD2 for D (5 bases). Germline CDR1 is MNHEY and CDR2 is SMNVEV (reference sequence). V was pared by 9 bases and J by 2 bases, with 20 bases between. This CDR3 comprises 15 residues. The CDR3 nucleotides are TGTGCCAGGGGATCGAGAGACCCCGGGGCCTACGAGCAGTACTTC. As protein: CARGSRDPGAYEQYF.